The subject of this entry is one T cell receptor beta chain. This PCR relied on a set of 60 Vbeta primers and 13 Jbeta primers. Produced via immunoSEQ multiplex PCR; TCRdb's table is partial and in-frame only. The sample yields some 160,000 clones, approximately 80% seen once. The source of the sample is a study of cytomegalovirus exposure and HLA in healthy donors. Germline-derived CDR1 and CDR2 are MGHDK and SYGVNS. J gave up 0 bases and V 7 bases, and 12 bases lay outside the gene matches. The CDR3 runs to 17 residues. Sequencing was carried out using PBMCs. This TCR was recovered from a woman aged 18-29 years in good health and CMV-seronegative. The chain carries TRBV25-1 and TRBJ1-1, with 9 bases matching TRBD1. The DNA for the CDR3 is TGTGCCAGCATAGCCGACAGGGGGTCGACCTTGAACACTGAAGCTTTCTTT. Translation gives CASIADRGSTLNTEAFF.